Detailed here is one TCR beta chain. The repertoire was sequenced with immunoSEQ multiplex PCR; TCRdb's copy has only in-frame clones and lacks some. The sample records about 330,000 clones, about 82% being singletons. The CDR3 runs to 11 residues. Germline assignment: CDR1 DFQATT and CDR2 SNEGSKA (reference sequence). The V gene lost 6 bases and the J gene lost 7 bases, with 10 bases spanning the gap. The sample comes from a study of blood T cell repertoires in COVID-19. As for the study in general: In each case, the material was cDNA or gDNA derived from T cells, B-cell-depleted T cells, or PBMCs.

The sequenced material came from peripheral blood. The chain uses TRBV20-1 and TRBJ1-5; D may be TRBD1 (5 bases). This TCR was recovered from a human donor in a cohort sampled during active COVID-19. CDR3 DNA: TGCAGTGCCACAGGAGGGCAGCCCCAGCATTTT. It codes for CSATGGQPQHF.